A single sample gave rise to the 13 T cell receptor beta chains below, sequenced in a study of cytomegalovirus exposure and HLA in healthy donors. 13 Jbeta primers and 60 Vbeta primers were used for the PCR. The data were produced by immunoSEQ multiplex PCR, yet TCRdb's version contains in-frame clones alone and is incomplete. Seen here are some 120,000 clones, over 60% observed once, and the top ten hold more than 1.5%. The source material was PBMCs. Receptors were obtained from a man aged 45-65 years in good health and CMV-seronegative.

The CDR3 nucleotides read TGTGCCAGCAGCTTTAGTCAGGGGTATTCACCCCTCCACTTT. As protein: CASSFSQGYSPLHF. The chain has TRBV7-9 and TRBJ1-6; tentative D call: TRBD1 (6 bases). With 3 bases removed from V and 8 bases from J, the gap between germline ends came to 11 bases. The CDR3 runs 14 residues. The germline V gene encodes CDR1 SEHNR and CDR2 FQNEAQ (reference sequence).

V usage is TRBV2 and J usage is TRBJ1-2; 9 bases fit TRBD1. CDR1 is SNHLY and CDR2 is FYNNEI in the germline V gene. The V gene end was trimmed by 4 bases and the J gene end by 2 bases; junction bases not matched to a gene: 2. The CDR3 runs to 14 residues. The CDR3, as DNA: TGTGCCAGCAGTGCACAGGGGGCGAACTATGGCTACACCTTC. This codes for CASSAQGANYGYTF.

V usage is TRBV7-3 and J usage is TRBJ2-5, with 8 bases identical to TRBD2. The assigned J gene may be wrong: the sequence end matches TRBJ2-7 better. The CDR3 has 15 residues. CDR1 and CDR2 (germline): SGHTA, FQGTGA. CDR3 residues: CASSPLGRGLDEQYF. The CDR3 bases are TGTGCCAGCAGCCCCCTCGGGAGGGGGTTAGACGAGCAGTACTTC.

The CDR3 loop is CASSLQNEQFF. The CDR3, as DNA: TGTGCCAGCAGTTTACAGAATGAGCAGTTCTTC. The chain combines TRBV28 with TRBJ2-1; D ambiguous. Trimming removed 2 bases at V and 7 bases at J, with 3 bases between. Germline V gene sequence: CDR1 MDHEN, CDR2 SYDVKM. The CDR3 spans 11 residues.

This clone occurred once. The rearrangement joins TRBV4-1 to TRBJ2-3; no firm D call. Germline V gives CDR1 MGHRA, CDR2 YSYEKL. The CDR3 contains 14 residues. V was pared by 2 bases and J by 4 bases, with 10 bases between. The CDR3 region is CASSQNSLSDTQYF. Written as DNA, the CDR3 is TGCGCCAGCAGCCAAAACTCTCTATCAGATACGCAGTATTTT.

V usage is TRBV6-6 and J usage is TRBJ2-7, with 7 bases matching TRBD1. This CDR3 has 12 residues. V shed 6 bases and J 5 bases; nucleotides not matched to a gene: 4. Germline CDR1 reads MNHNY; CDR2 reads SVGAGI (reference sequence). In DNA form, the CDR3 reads TGTGCCAGCAGCCAAAGGGGGCACGAGCAGTACGTC. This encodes CASSQRGHEQYV.

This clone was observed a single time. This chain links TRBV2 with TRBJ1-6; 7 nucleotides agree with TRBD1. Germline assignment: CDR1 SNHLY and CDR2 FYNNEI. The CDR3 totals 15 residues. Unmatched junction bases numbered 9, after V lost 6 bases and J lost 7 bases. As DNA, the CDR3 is TGTGCCAGCAGGAGTGCAGGGGGACGAAATTCACCCCTCCACTTT. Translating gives CASRSAGGRNSPLHF.

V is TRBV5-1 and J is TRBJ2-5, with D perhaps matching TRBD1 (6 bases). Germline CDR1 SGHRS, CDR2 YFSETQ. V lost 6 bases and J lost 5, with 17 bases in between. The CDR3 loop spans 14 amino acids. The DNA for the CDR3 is TGCGCCAGCAACCCACAGGGCTCGTGGGAGACCCAGTACTTC. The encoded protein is CASNPQGSWETQYF.

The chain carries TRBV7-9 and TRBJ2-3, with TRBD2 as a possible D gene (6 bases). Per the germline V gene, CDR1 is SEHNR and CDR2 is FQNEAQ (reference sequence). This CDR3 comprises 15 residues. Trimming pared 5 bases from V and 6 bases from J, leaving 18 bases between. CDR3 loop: CASSNVGGKGDTQYF. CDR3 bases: TGTGCCAGCAGCAACGTCGGAGGGAAGGGGGATACGCAGTATTTT.

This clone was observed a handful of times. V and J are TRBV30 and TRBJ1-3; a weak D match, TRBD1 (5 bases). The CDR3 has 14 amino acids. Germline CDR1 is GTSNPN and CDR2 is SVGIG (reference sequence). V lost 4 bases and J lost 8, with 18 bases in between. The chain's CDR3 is CAWTPRAGRYTIYF. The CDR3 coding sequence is TGTGCCTGGACCCCCAGGGCAGGGCGATACACCATATATTTT.

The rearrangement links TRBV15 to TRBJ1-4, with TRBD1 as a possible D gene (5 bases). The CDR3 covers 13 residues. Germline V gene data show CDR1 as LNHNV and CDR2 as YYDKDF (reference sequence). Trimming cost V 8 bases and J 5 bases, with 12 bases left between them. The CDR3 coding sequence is TGTGCCACCGGGGCAGACGACAATGAAAAACTGTTTTTT. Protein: CATGADDNEKLFF. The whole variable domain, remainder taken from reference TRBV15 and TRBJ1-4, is DAMVIQNPRYQVTQFGKPVTLSCSQTLNHNVMYWYQQKSSQAPKLLFHYYDKDFNNEADTPDNFQSRRPNTSFCFLDIRSPGLGDTAMYLCATGADDNEKLFFGSGTQLSVL.

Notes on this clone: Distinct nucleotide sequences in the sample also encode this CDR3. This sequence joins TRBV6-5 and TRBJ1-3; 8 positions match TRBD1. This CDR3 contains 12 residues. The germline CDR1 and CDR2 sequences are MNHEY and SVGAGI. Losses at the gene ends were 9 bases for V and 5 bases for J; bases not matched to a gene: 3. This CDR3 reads CASGQGRNTIYF. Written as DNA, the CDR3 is TGTGCCAGTGGACAGGGTCGAAACACCATATATTTT.

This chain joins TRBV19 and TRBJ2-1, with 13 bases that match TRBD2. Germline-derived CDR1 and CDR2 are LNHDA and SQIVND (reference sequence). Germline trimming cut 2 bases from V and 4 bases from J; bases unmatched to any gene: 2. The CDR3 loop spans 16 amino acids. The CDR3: CASSIRTSGGYNEQFF. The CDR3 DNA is TGTGCCAGTAGTATAAGGACTAGCGGGGGTTACAATGAGCAGTTCTTC.